The 32 T cell receptor beta chains in this list originate from one sample, sequenced in a study of cytomegalovirus exposure and HLA in healthy donors (dated by TCRdb to 2016 to 2017). The method behind the library was the immunoSEQ multiplex PCR assay. The multiplex PCR relied on a mix of 60 forward primers for TCR Vbeta segments and 13 reverse primers for TCR Jbeta segments. TCRdb stores this immuneACCESS table with in-frame sequences only. Part of the clones is absent; in the studies checked, under half of the shortfall reflects unresolved V genes, and no reason is known for the rest. In this sample the table shows approximately 170,000 clones, approximately 71% of which occur a single time. Under 5.5% of the sample belongs to the ten largest clones. Sequenced material: PBMCs. The receptors come from a woman aged 18-29 years in good health and CMV-seropositive.

The chain links TRBV19 to TRBJ2-1; no clear D. Per germline, CDR1 LNHDA and CDR2 SQIVND (reference sequence). The CDR3 has 13 residues. V was shortened by 3 bases and J by 7 bases, with 10 bases between the two germline ends. The CDR3 protein is CASSIEMSNEQFF. The CDR3 DNA reads TGTGCCAGTAGTATTGAGATGAGTAATGAGCAGTTCTTC.

There are a few counts of this clone. The chain combines TRBV5-1 with TRBJ2-7; maybe TRBD2 (6 bases). The CDR3 runs to 14 residues. Trimming removed 5 bases at V and 5 bases at J, with 17 bases between. Germline CDR1 SGHRS, CDR2 YFSETQ. CDR3 DNA sequence: TGCGCCAGCAGGCCCGGCGGGGTAGTAGACGAGCAGTACTTC. Protein: CASRPGGVVDEQYF.

CDR3 nucleotide sequence: TGTGCCAGCAGCTTATATCGGGGGACTAATGAAAAACTGTTTTTT. Encoded protein: CASSLYRGTNEKLFF. J is TRBJ1-4 and V is TRBV7-8, with D tentatively TRBD1 (5 bases). Germline CDR1 reads SGHVS; CDR2 reads FQNEAQ. This CDR3 comprises 15 residues. V was trimmed by 2 bases and J by 2 bases, leaving 9 bases between them.

The chain carries TRBV27 and TRBJ2-1; D might be TRBD1 (6 bases). Germline V gene sequence: CDR1 MNHEY, CDR2 SMNVEV (reference sequence). Trimming took 3 bases from V and 8 from J, leaving 14 bases between them. This CDR3 region has 14 residues. The DNA of the CDR3 is TGTGCCAGCAGTTTCCTTGGGGGCCGGGATGAGCAGTTCTTC. Translation gives CASSFLGGRDEQFF.

Only a few counts were recorded for this clone. The chain combines TRBV4-2 with TRBJ2-1; 9 bases fit TRBD2. Germline V lookup: CDR1 LGHNA, CDR2 YNFKEQ. After removal of 5 bases from V and 4 bases from J, the junction contained 6 bases not matched to a gene. The length of the CDR3 is 15 residues. The CDR3 sequence: CASSAGTSTYNEQFF. DNA of the CDR3: TGTGCCAGCAGCGCCGGGACTAGCACTTACAATGAGCAGTTCTTC.

This clone has more than one count but fewer than ten. This rearrangement joins TRBV6-1 to TRBJ1-2, with 7 nucleotides matching TRBD1. Germline V gene sequence: CDR1 MNHNS, CDR2 SASEGT. The CDR3 runs to 17 residues. V lost 1 base to trimming and J lost 2 bases; unmatched junction nucleotides: 10. CDR3 nucleotide sequence: TGTGCCAGCAGTGAAGAAGCATGGACAGGACGCAACTATGGCTACACCTTC. The encoded protein is CASSEEAWTGRNYGYTF.

This clone has a single count. The junction does not match germline at one end; this may be a read error. At the DNA level, this CDR3 is encoded by other sequences in the same sample as well. The J gene is TRBJ2-3, the V gene TRBV7-3; 10 bases are a match to TRBD2. CDR1 is SGHTA and CDR2 is FQGTGA in the germline V gene. The CDR3 is 15 amino acids. This CDR3 is CASKPTSGAQDTQYF. In DNA, the CDR3 is TGCGCCAGCAAACCTACTAGCGGGGCCCAGGATACGCAGTATTTT.

This clone was detected a few times. The chain combines TRBV7-2 with TRBJ1-2; TRBD1 matches at 12 bases. From germline, CDR1 is SGHTA and CDR2 FQGNSA. V was pared by 0 bases and J by 9 bases, with 5 bases of the junction left unmatched. The CDR3 is made up of 15 amino acids. The CDR3 protein is CASSLAGQGALSYTF. The CDR3 nucleotides are TGTGCCAGCAGCTTAGCGGGACAGGGGGCGCTGAGCTACACCTTC.

This clone was found once. The CDR3 here is CASSKRGPTYEQYF. The CDR3, as DNA: TGTGCCAGCAGCAAGCGGGGGCCGACCTACGAGCAGTACTTC. V is TRBV7-2 and J is TRBJ2-7, with 8 bases that match TRBD2. The germline V gene encodes CDR1 SGHTA and CDR2 FQGNSA. V lost 5 bases to trimming and J lost 2 bases; unmatched junction nucleotides: 5. The CDR3 is made up of 14 amino acids.

The J gene is TRBJ2-3, the V gene TRBV4-2; 11 bases are a match to TRBD2. Germline loops: CDR1 LGHNA, CDR2 YNFKEQ. The CDR3 has 16 residues. Unmatched junction bases numbered 10, after V lost 4 bases and J lost 7 bases. For the CDR3, the DNA is TGTGCCAGCAGCCTTCTCGGTAGCGGGGGGGCAAATACGCAGTATTTT. It specifies CASSLLGSGGANTQYF.

The chain combines TRBV2 with TRBJ1-1; D uncertain. Germline V gene data show CDR1 as SNHLY and CDR2 as FYNNEI. This CDR3 comprises 12 residues. CDR3 sequence (DNA): TGTGCGAGCGGTTCAGGGAACACTGAAGCTTTCTTT. Its protein is CASGSGNTEAFF.

The chain joins TRBV6-5 to TRBJ1-4; D uncertain. Germline CDR1 MNHEY, CDR2 SVGAGI. CDR3 length: 13 amino acids. Trimming left V 3 bases short and J 5 bases short, with 7 bases between. The DNA for the CDR3 is TGTGCCAGCAGTTATAGGAGCAATGAAAAACTGTTTTTT. Amino acid sequence: CASSYRSNEKLFF.

Only a few counts were recorded for this clone. The CDR3 DNA sequence: TGTGCCAGCAGCTCGCTACGGGACAGGGGGCCGGACGGGGAGCTGTTTTTT. This sequence encodes CASSSLRDRGPDGELFF. This chain uses TRBV5-5 with TRBJ2-2, with TRBD1 matching over 12 bases. Trimming at V came to 3 bases and at J to 7 bases, leaving 10 bases not matched to a gene. The CDR3 has 17 residues. From germline, CDR1 is SGHKS and CDR2 YYEKEE (reference sequence).

This chain joins TRBV5-1 and TRBJ2-3; D is unclear. This CDR3 has 12 amino acids. V was shortened by 2 bases and J by 4 bases, with 5 bases between the two germline ends. CDR1 and CDR2 from the germline V gene are SGHRS and YFSETQ. DNA for the CDR3: TGCGCCAGCAGCTTCGGAGCAGATACGCAGTATTTT. Its translation: CASSFGADTQYF.

In its sample, this clone was seen a few times. The chain recombines TRBV4-1 with TRBJ2-3; TRBD2 matches at 8 bases. The CDR3 totals 17 residues. V was clipped by 0 bases and J by 7 bases; unmatched bases: 12. Germline V gives CDR1 MGHRA, CDR2 YSYEKL. Here the CDR3 reads CASSQDRGSGVLNTQYF. CDR3 in DNA: TGCGCCAGCAGCCAAGATCGGGGTAGCGGGGTTCTTAATACGCAGTATTTT.

The chain has TRBV4-3 and TRBJ1-2; tentatively, D is TRBD1 (6 bases). The CDR3 is made up of 15 amino acids. V was shortened by 0 bases and J by 4 bases, with 12 bases between the two germline ends. Germline V lookup: CDR1 LGHNA, CDR2 YSLEER. Here the CDR3 DNA reads TGCGCCAGCAGCCAAGATCGGGAAGGGGGCTATGGCTACACCTTC. Amino acids: CASSQDREGGYGYTF.

Comments on this clone: The junction departs from the called germline gene at one end, perhaps through a read error. The chain employs TRBV7-9 and TRBJ2-7; D not certain. There are 12 residues in the CDR3. Germline V gene sequence: CDR1 SEHNR, CDR2 FQNEAQ (reference sequence). CDR3 region: CSSLLGPSEQYF. The CDR3 DNA reads as TGTTCCAGCCTGCTAGGCCCTTCCGAGCAGTACTTC.

V and J are TRBV6-6 and TRBJ1-6; possibly TRBD1 for D (5 bases). V gave up 7 bases and J gave up 6 bases, with 19 bases separating them. This CDR3 spans 16 amino acids. Germline V gene data show CDR1 as MNHNY and CDR2 as SVGAGI (reference sequence). CDR3 in amino acids: CASTPREGQGNSPLHF. The CDR3 DNA follows: TGTGCCAGCACTCCTCGGGAGGGGCAGGGTAATTCACCCCTCCACTTT.

The gene calls are TRBV6-5 and TRBJ1-5; a weak D match, TRBD1 (5 bases). The length of the CDR3 is 15 residues. Germline-derived CDR1 and CDR2 are MNHEY and SVGAGI. Trimming cost V 0 bases and J 5 bases, with 11 bases left between them. The CDR3, as DNA: TGTGCCAGCAGTTACTCGAACAGGAAAGATCAGCCCCAGCATTTT. Protein product: CASSYSNRKDQPQHF.

J is TRBJ1-2 and V is TRBV7-9; 8 nucleotides line up with TRBD1. Germline CDR1 and CDR2: SEHNR and FQNEAQ (reference sequence). J gave up 1 base and V 3 bases, and 10 bases lay outside the gene matches. CDR3 length equals 17 residues. The CDR3 nucleotides are TGTGCCAGCAGCTTTAGCTCGGGACAGGATAGTAACTATGGCTACACCTTC. This encodes CASSFSSGQDSNYGYTF.

The V and J genes are TRBV4-1 and TRBJ1-2, with TRBD1 identical over 10 bases. Germline V gene data show CDR1 as MGHRA and CDR2 as YSYEKL. J gave up 3 bases and V 7 bases, and 14 bases lay outside the gene matches. The CDR3 extends over 17 amino acids. The CDR3 nucleotides are TGCGCCAGCAAGGGGGATTTAGTCGGACAGGGGGACTATGGCTACACCTTC. This encodes CASKGDLVGQGDYGYTF.

The gene calls are TRBV4-3 and TRBJ2-3; 8 nucleotides match TRBD1. The V segment lost 1 base and the J segment 3 bases; nucleotides outside the gene matches: 9. Germline values: CDR1 LGHNA, CDR2 YSLEER. The CDR3 length is 17 residues. CDR3 DNA: TGCGCCAGCAGCCAAGGGCCCGGGACAGGAAGGACAGATACGCAGTATTTT. Its translation: CASSQGPGTGRTDTQYF.

This clone was observed a handful of times. In DNA, the CDR3 is TGTGCCAGCAGTTATGGGCTCGCAGATACGCAGTATTTT. This codes for CASSYGLADTQYF. The chain recombines TRBV27 with TRBJ2-3; D remains unclear. The CDR3 is 13 residues long. V lost 4 bases to trimming and J lost 4 bases, with 9 bases between them. Germline CDR1 and CDR2: MNHEY and SMNVEV (reference sequence).

This clone was seen a single time. The chain joins TRBV29-1 to TRBJ1-5; 8 nucleotides line up with TRBD1. There are 19 residues in the CDR3. With V trimmed by 2 bases and J by 2 bases, 17 bases remained unmatched. From germline, CDR1 is SQVTM and CDR2 ANQGSEA. The CDR3 nucleotides are TGCAGCGTTGAAAGAGGGACAGGAGTGGGGTCCAAGTGCAATCAGCCCCAGCATTTT. It translates to CSVERGTGVGSKCNQPQHF. The full variable domain, its missing parts supplied by reference TRBV29-1 and TRBJ1-5, is SAVISQKPSRDICQRGTSLTIQCQVDSQVTMMFWYRQQPGQSLTLIATANQGSEATYESGFVIDKFPISRPNLTFSTLTVSNMSPEDSSIYLCSVERGTGVGSKCNQPQHFGDGTRLSIL.

The chain recombines TRBV5-1 with TRBJ2-1; 8 bases line up with TRBD2. Germline CDR1 SGHRS, CDR2 YFSETQ. J was trimmed by 5 bases and V by 6 bases; bases with no gene match: 13. This CDR3 is 16 amino acids long. Here the CDR3 reads CASTRRGAGLDNEQFF. Written as DNA, the CDR3 is TGCGCCAGCACCCGCCGGGGAGCGGGACTAGACAATGAGCAGTTCTTC.

The rearrangement joins TRBV7-2 to TRBJ1-6, with TRBD1 matching over 8 bases. The CDR3 is 19 residues long. J lost 0 bases, V lost 5 bases, and 12 bases had no gene match. The germline V gene has CDR1 SGHTA and CDR2 FQGNSA. CDR3 loop: CASSLRTGRFSSYNSPLHF. CDR3 in DNA: TGTGCCAGCAGCCTACGGACAGGGAGATTTAGCTCCTATAATTCACCCCTCCACTTT.

Concerning this clone: At one of its ends the junction is not consistent with the germline gene, which may arise from a read error. Other DNA sequences in this specimen translate into the identical CDR3. The chain carries TRBV28 and TRBJ1-6, with D perhaps TRBD1 (5 bases). This CDR3 is built from 20 residues. Germline V lookup: CDR1 MDHEN, CDR2 SYDVKM. The CDR3 is CASSPYQGIRTQSGGSPLHF. CDR3 in DNA: TGCGCCAGCAGTCCCTATCAAGGGATCAGGACGCAATCCGGGGGTTCACCCCTCCACTTT. Supplemented by reference TRBV28 and TRBJ1-6, the full variable domain reads DVKVTQSSRYLVKRTGEKVFLECVQDMDHENMFWYRQDPGLGLRLIYFSYDVKMKEKGDIPEGYSVSREKKERFSLILESASTNQTSMYLCASSPYQGIRTQSGGSPLHFGNGTRLTVT.

The chain has TRBV11-2 and TRBJ2-1; a possible D gene is TRBD1 (5 bases). In germline, CDR1 is SGHAT, CDR2 FQNNGV. The CDR3 consists of 14 residues. V was trimmed by 2 bases and J by 6 bases, leaving 11 bases between them. The CDR3 sequence: CASSLTAGSNEQFF. For the CDR3, the DNA is TGTGCCAGCAGCTTAACTGCAGGGTCCAATGAGCAGTTCTTC.

The V and J genes are TRBV9 and TRBJ2-7, with no clear D. This CDR3 is 14 amino acids long. V gave up 0 bases and J gave up 0 bases, with 7 bases separating them. CDR1 and CDR2 from the germline V gene are SGDLS and YYNGEE. This CDR3 is CASSVGALSYEQYF. CDR3 in DNA: TGTGCCAGCAGCGTAGGGGCCCTCTCCTACGAGCAGTACTTC.

The chain is built from TRBV5-6 and TRBJ1-2; D is uncertain. The CDR3 length is 19 residues. The germline V gene has CDR1 SGHDT and CDR2 YYEEEE. With 0 bases removed from V and 1 base from J, the gap between germline ends came to 22 bases. CDR3 sequence: CASSLEIGLLQTHNYGYTF. In nucleotides, the CDR3 is TGTGCCAGCAGCTTGGAGATCGGTTTATTACAGACGCATAACTATGGCTACACCTTC.

The genes are TRBV7-9 and TRBJ2-5; maybe TRBD2 (5 bases). Trimming shortened V by 4 bases and J by 3 bases, and 18 bases separated the two germline ends. Germline V gene lookup returns CDR1 SEHNR and CDR2 FQNEAQ (reference sequence). This CDR3 region has 16 residues. The CDR3: CASSSDGRSGKETQYF. The CDR3 region has the DNA TGTGCCAGCAGCTCCGACGGTAGGAGCGGTAAAGAGACCCAGTACTTC.

A few counts support this clone. The J gene is TRBJ1-2, the V gene TRBV25-1; 9 nucleotides align to TRBD1. Germline V gives CDR1 MGHDK, CDR2 SYGVNS. V was clipped by 8 bases and J by 6 bases; unmatched bases: 4. The CDR3 sequence is 12 residues long. DNA for the CDR3: TGTGCCAGCCGACAGGGGGAGGATGGCTACACCTTC. This translates into CASRQGEDGYTF.